These T cell receptor beta chains were read from a single sample in a study of T cells in localized non-small cell lung cancer. The method was immunoSEQ multiplex PCR; TCRdb's version includes in-frame clones alone and lacks a portion of them. The sample lists 29,000 or so clones; 85% to 90% were seen once. Sample: peripheral blood, taken before any cancer treatment. Receptors originate from a female donor over 55 with stage III squamous cell lung carcinoma. Both conserved end residues are part of each CDR3. Each record gives: clone size, D gene, V gene, J gene, CDR3 protein, CDR3 DNA. The D gene is left open where the match is weak. Size is omitted from some rows. Given values are once, few, many or a class for expanded clones.

clone_size: NA; d_call: NA; v_call: TRBV19; j_call: TRBJ2-7; cdr3_aa: CASSPLGGEFSEQYF; cdr3_nt: TGTGCCAGTAGCCCTTTGGGAGGAGAATTCAGCGAGCAGTACTTC
clone_size: NA; d_call: TRBD2; v_call: TRBV28; j_call: TRBJ2-1; cdr3_aa: CASSLSLAGNEQFF; cdr3_nt: TGTGCCAGCAGTTTATCCCTAGCGGGAAATGAGCAGTTCTTC
clone_size: NA; d_call: TRBD1; v_call: TRBV28; j_call: TRBJ1-1; cdr3_aa: CASSSTGGIFF; cdr3_nt: TGTGCCAGCAGTTCGACAGGGGGAATTTTCTTT
clone_size: NA; d_call: TRBD2; v_call: TRBV11-3; j_call: TRBJ2-7; cdr3_aa: CASSFLAGGSSYEQYF; cdr3_nt: TGTGCCAGCAGCTTCCTAGCGGGGGGATCCTCCTACGAGCAGTACTTC
clone_size: once; d_call: TRBD1; v_call: TRBV4-3; j_call: TRBJ1-2; cdr3_aa: CASSHGTGEGYGYTF; cdr3_nt: TGCGCCAGCAGCCACGGGACAGGGGAAGGCTATGGCTACACCTTC
clone_size: NA; d_call: TRBD2; v_call: TRBV13; j_call: TRBJ2-1; cdr3_aa: CASSGAGGGYNEQFF; cdr3_nt: TGTGCCAGCAGTGGGGCGGGCGGGGGGTACAATGAGCAGTTCTTC
clone_size: NA; d_call: NA; v_call: TRBV2; j_call: TRBJ2-1; cdr3_aa: CASSYSVGPYNEQFF; cdr3_nt: TGTGCCAGCAGTTACTCCGTGGGGCCTTACAATGAGCAGTTCTTC
clone_size: NA; d_call: NA; v_call: TRBV4-3; j_call: TRBJ1-5; cdr3_aa: CASSLMQGLGQPQHF; cdr3_nt: TGCGCCAGCAGCCTAATGCAGGGTTTAGGTCAGCCCCAGCATTTT
clone_size: NA; d_call: NA; v_call: TRBV28; j_call: TRBJ2-5; cdr3_aa: CASSPGAPGWETQYF; cdr3_nt: TGTGCCAGCAGTCCCGGGGCTCCGGGATGGGAGACCCAGTACTTC
clone_size: NA; d_call: TRBD1; v_call: TRBV5-6; j_call: TRBJ1-4; cdr3_aa: CASSGSGQGVPNEKLFF; cdr3_nt: TGTGCCAGCAGCGGGTCGGGACAGGGCGTACCTAATGAAAAACTGTTTTTT
clone_size: NA; d_call: NA; v_call: TRBV28; j_call: TRBJ1-5; cdr3_aa: CASSLGGPPQHF; cdr3_nt: TGTGCCAGCAGTTTAGGCGGCCCGCCCCAGCATTTT
clone_size: NA; d_call: NA; v_call: TRBV7-7; j_call: TRBJ2-7; cdr3_aa: CASSLPRTVYEQYF; cdr3_nt: TGTGCTAGCAGCCTACCCCGGACGGTCTACGAGCAGTACTTC
clone_size: NA; d_call: TRBD1; v_call: TRBV6-5; j_call: TRBJ2-1; cdr3_aa: CASSYNRGNEQFF; cdr3_nt: TGTGCCAGCAGTTACAACAGGGGAAATGAGCAGTTCTTC
clone_size: NA; d_call: TRBD1; v_call: TRBV4-1; j_call: TRBJ1-2; cdr3_aa: CASSQPNSGQGGGYTF; cdr3_nt: TGCGCCAGCAGCCAACCGAACTCGGGACAGGGAGGGGGCTACACCTTC
clone_size: NA; d_call: TRBD1; v_call: TRBV6-1; j_call: TRBJ1-4; cdr3_aa: CASVRQGPNEKLFF; cdr3_nt: TGTGCCAGCGTTAGACAGGGGCCTAATGAAAAACTGTTTTTT
clone_size: NA; d_call: NA; v_call: TRBV18; j_call: TRBJ2-1; cdr3_aa: CASSPTRSDEQFF; cdr3_nt: TGTGCCAGCTCACCAACCAGGTCAGATGAGCAGTTCTTC
clone_size: NA; d_call: TRBD1; v_call: TRBV5-1; j_call: TRBJ2-5; cdr3_aa: CASSIADRAEETQYF; cdr3_nt: TGCGCCAGCAGCATCGCCGACAGGGCTGAAGAGACCCAGTACTTC
clone_size: NA; d_call: TRBD1; v_call: TRBV28; j_call: TRBJ2-2; cdr3_aa: CASRGPTGPTGELFF; cdr3_nt: TGTGCCAGCAGGGGGCCGACAGGGCCCACCGGGGAGCTGTTTTTT
clone_size: once; d_call: NA; v_call: TRBV6-6; j_call: TRBJ1-5; cdr3_aa: CASSPSGGNQPQHF; cdr3_nt: TGTGCCAGCAGTCCTTCTGGAGGCAATCAGCCCCAGCATTTT
clone_size: NA; d_call: NA; v_call: TRBV2; j_call: TRBJ2-5; cdr3_aa: CASSPNSEETQYF; cdr3_nt: TGTGCCAGCAGTCCAAACTCGGAAGAGACCCAGTACTTC
clone_size: once; d_call: NA; v_call: TRBV2; j_call: TRBJ1-2; cdr3_aa: CASSEGWQGYGYTF; cdr3_nt: TGTGCCAGCAGTGAGGGATGGCAAGGATATGGCTACACCTTC
clone_size: once; d_call: NA; v_call: TRBV19; j_call: TRBJ1-2; cdr3_aa: CASSSFQGGSNYGYTF; cdr3_nt: TGTGCCAGTAGCTCGTTTCAGGGAGGGTCCAACTATGGCTACACCTTC
clone_size: NA; d_call: NA; v_call: TRBV5-4; j_call: TRBJ1-2; cdr3_aa: CASSPDGGGLYGYTF; cdr3_nt: TGTGCCAGCAGCCCGGACGGGGGAGGCCTCTATGGCTACACCTTC
clone_size: NA; d_call: NA; v_call: TRBV7-3; j_call: TRBJ2-7; cdr3_aa: CASSLTTRDEQYF; cdr3_nt: TGTGCCAGCAGCTTAACGACCCGAGACGAGCAGTACTTC
clone_size: NA; d_call: NA; v_call: TRBV28; j_call: TRBJ2-2; cdr3_aa: CASSPISTHTGELFF; cdr3_nt: TGTGCCAGCAGTCCTATTTCTACTCACACCGGGGAGCTGTTTTTT
clone_size: NA; d_call: TRBD1; v_call: TRBV7-2; j_call: TRBJ2-5; cdr3_aa: CASSSDRGETQYF; cdr3_nt: TGTGCCAGCAGCTCCGACAGGGGGGAGACCCAGTACTTC
clone_size: NA; d_call: TRBD2; v_call: TRBV7-9; j_call: TRBJ2-1; cdr3_aa: CASSLGTSGRADEQFF; cdr3_nt: TGTGCCAGCAGCTTAGGGACTAGCGGGAGGGCCGATGAGCAGTTCTTC
clone_size: NA; d_call: NA; v_call: TRBV11-2; j_call: TRBJ1-3; cdr3_aa: CASSLVRANTIYF; cdr3_nt: TGTGCCAGCAGCTTAGTCCGGGCAAACACCATATATTTT
clone_size: NA; d_call: TRBD2; v_call: TRBV6-4; j_call: TRBJ2-1; cdr3_aa: CASSEVGSGRVYEQFF; cdr3_nt: TGTGCCAGCAGTGAAGTGGGTAGCGGGAGGGTCTATGAGCAGTTCTTC
clone_size: NA; d_call: NA; v_call: TRBV2; j_call: TRBJ1-2; cdr3_aa: CASYAGGSNYGYTF; cdr3_nt: TGTGCCAGCTATGCCGGGGGAAGTAACTATGGCTACACCTTC
clone_size: NA; d_call: NA; v_call: TRBV19; j_call: TRBJ2-5; cdr3_aa: CASSIYGRIQETQYF; cdr3_nt: TGTGCCAGTAGTATCTACGGGCGGATACAAGAGACCCAGTACTTC
clone_size: once; d_call: TRBD1; v_call: TRBV5-1; j_call: TRBJ1-2; cdr3_aa: CASSPGQGARGYTF; cdr3_nt: TGCGCCAGCAGCCCGGGGCAGGGGGCGAGGGGCTACACCTTC
clone_size: NA; d_call: NA; v_call: TRBV29-1; j_call: TRBJ2-3; cdr3_aa: CSVWTSYTDTQYF; cdr3_nt: TGCAGCGTTTGGACCAGCTATACAGATACGCAGTATTTT
clone_size: NA; d_call: TRBD1; v_call: TRBV6-5; j_call: TRBJ1-1; cdr3_aa: CASSFGQGATEAFF; cdr3_nt: TGTGCCAGCAGTTTCGGACAGGGGGCCACTGAAGCTTTCTTT
clone_size: NA; d_call: TRBD2; v_call: TRBV28; j_call: TRBJ2-1; cdr3_aa: CASSPLLAGGSSYNEQFF; cdr3_nt: TGTGCCAGCAGTCCCCTACTAGCGGGAGGTTCCTCCTACAATGAGCAGTTCTTC
clone_size: once; d_call: NA; v_call: TRBV4-1; j_call: TRBJ1-5; cdr3_aa: CASSQVSGGANQPQHF; cdr3_nt: TGCGCCAGCAGCCAAGTGAGTGGAGGAGCAAATCAGCCCCAGCATTTT
clone_size: NA; d_call: TRBD1; v_call: TRBV28; j_call: TRBJ1-6; cdr3_aa: CASSPDRVSPLHF; cdr3_nt: TGTGCCAGCAGTCCCGACAGGGTTTCACCCCTCCACTTT
clone_size: NA; d_call: NA; v_call: TRBV12-5; j_call: TRBJ1-1; cdr3_aa: CASAIGGTEAFF; cdr3_nt: TGTGCTAGTGCTATAGGGGGCACTGAAGCTTTCTTT
clone_size: NA; d_call: TRBD1; v_call: TRBV7-9; j_call: TRBJ2-7; cdr3_aa: CASSLGTGTYEQYF; cdr3_nt: TGTGCCAGCAGCCTAGGGACAGGAACCTACGAGCAGTACTTC
clone_size: NA; d_call: NA; v_call: TRBV19; j_call: TRBJ2-3; cdr3_aa: CASSTSPTGIADTQYF; cdr3_nt: TGTGCCAGTAGTACCTCCCCGACAGGTATTGCAGATACGCAGTATTTT
clone_size: once; d_call: NA; v_call: TRBV28; j_call: TRBJ2-7; cdr3_aa: CASTLARSSRDEQYF; cdr3_nt: TGTGCCAGCACCCTCGCCCGGTCCAGCCGGGACGAGCAGTACTTC
clone_size: NA; d_call: TRBD1; v_call: TRBV5-5; j_call: TRBJ2-5; cdr3_aa: CASSLVPAGGEETQYF; cdr3_nt: TGTGCCAGCAGCTTGGTGCCCGCAGGGGGTGAAGAGACCCAGTACTTC
clone_size: once; d_call: TRBD1; v_call: TRBV7-9; j_call: TRBJ1-6; cdr3_aa: CASSRRTGSGWGSSPLHF; cdr3_nt: TGTGCCAGCAGCCGCCGGACAGGTTCGGGATGGGGCAGTTCACCCCTCCACTTT
clone_size: NA; d_call: NA; v_call: TRBV30; j_call: TRBJ1-6; cdr3_aa: CAWRQGSYNSPLHF; cdr3_nt: TGTGCCTGGAGACAGGGCTCCTATAATTCACCCCTCCACTTT
clone_size: few; d_call: NA; v_call: TRBV7-9; j_call: TRBJ2-2; cdr3_aa: CASSSWQFTGELFF; cdr3_nt: TGTGCCAGCAGCTCATGGCAGTTCACCGGGGAGCTGTTTTTT
clone_size: NA; d_call: NA; v_call: TRBV7-2; j_call: TRBJ2-6; cdr3_aa: CASSLIGRASGANVLTF; cdr3_nt: TGTGCCAGCAGCCTAATTGGCAGAGCCTCTGGGGCCAACGTCCTGACTTTC
clone_size: NA; d_call: TRBD1; v_call: TRBV28; j_call: TRBJ1-1; cdr3_aa: CASRDRDLAEAFF; cdr3_nt: TGTGCCAGCAGAGACAGGGACTTGGCTGAAGCTTTCTTT